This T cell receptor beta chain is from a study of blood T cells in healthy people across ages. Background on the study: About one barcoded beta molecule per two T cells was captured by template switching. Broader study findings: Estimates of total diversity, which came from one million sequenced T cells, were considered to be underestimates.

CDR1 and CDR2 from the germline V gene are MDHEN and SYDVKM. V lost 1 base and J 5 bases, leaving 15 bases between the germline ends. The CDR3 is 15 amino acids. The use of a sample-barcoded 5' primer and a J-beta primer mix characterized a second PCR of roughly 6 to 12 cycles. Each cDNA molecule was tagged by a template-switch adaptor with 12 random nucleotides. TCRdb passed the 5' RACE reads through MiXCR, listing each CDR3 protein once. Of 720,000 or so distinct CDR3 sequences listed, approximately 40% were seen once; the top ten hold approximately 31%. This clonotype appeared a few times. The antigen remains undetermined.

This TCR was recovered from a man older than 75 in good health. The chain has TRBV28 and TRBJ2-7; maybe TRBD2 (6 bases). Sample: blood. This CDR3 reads CASSLSSAGMDEQYF. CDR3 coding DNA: TGTGCCAGCAGTTTATCATCCGCGGGAATGGACGAGCAGTACTTC. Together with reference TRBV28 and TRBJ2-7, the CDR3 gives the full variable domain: DVKVTQSSRYLVKRTGEKVFLECVQDMDHENMFWYRQDPGLGLRLIYFSYDVKMKEKGDIPEGYSVSREKKERFSLILESASTNQTSMYLCASSLSSAGMDEQYFGPGTRLTVT.